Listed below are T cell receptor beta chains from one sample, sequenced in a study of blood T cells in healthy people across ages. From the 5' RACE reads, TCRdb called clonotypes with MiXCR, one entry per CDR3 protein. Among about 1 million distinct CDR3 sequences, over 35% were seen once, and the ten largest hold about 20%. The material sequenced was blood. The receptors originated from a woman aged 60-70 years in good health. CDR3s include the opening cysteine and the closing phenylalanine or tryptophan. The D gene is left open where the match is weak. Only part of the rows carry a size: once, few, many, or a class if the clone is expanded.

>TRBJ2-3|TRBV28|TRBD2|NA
CAIAETGGADTQYF
TGTGCCATTGCTGAGACGGGAGGGGCAGATACGCAGTATTTT
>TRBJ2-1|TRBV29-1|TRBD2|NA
CSVPTLTSTSGRCNEQFF
TGCAGCGTTCCCACACTAACGTCTACTAGCGGGAGATGCAATGAGCAGTTCTTC
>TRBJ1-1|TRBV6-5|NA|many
CASSYSTGRTEAFF
TGTGCCAGCAGTTACTCGACAGGTCGGACTGAAGCTTTCTTT
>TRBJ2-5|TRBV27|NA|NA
CASRRAGQETQYF
TGTGCCAGCAGACGAGCAGGCCAAGAGACCCAGTACTTC
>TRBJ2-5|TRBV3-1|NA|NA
CASSQRAAGPLETQYF
TGTGCCAGCAGCCAAAGAGCAGCAGGGCCACTAGAGACCCAGTACTTC
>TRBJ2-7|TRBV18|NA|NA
CASSPLGLDFVEQYF
TGTGCCAGCTCACCACTTGGATTGGATTTTGTCGAGCAGTACTTC
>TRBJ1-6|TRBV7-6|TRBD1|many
CASSLGQGSSPLHF
TGTGCCAGCAGCTTAGGACAGGGTAGTTCACCCCTCCACTTT
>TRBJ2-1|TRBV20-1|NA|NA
CSAWKTDYNEQFF
TGCAGTGCATGGAAGACGGATTACAATGAGCAGTTCTTC
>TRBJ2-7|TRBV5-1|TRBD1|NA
CASSLFSRLNNRGGYEQYF
TGCGCCAGCAGCTTGTTCAGTCGCCTAAACAACAGGGGTGGTTACGAGCAGTACTTC
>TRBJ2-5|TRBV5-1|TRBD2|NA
CASSLRPGGQETQYF
TGCGCCAGCAGCTTGAGACCGGGGGGACAAGAGACCCAGTACTTC
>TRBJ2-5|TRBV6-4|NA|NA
CASSDSRLTYNEQYF
TGTGCCAGCAGTGACTCACGTTTGACGTACAATGAGCAGTACTTC
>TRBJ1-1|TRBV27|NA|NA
CASSLNPGQNTEAFF
TGTGCCAGCAGTTTAAATCCGGGACAGAACACTGAAGCTTTCTTT
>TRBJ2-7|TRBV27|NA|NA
CASSFREGIYEQYF
TGTGCCAGCAGTTTTCGAGAGGGGATCTACGAGCAGTACTTC
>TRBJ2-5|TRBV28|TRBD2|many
CASSLAGGGETQYF
TGTGCCAGCAGTTTAGCGGGAGGAGGAGAGACCCAGTACTTC
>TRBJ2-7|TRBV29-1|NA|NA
CSASRTRSAYEQYF
TGCAGCGCCTCCCGGACCCGTTCGGCCTACGAGCAGTACTTC
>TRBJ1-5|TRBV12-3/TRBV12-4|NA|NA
CASSQKGQPQHF
TGTGCCAGCAGTCAAAAGGGCCAGCCCCAGCATTTT
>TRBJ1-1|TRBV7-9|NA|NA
CASSLRTERLGAFF
TGTGCCAGCAGCTTAAGGACGGAACGGTTGGGAGCTTTCTTT
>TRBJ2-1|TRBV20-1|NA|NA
CSARGGGYSYNEQFF
TGCAGTGCTAGAGGTGGCGGGTACTCCTACAATGAGCAGTTCTTC
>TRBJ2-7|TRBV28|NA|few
CASCQGSGEQYF
TGTGCCAGCTGCCAGGGGTCAGGCGAGCAGTACTTC
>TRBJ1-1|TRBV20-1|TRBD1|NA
CSARFQGGTEAFF
TGCAGTGCTAGGTTCCAGGGGGGAACTGAAGCTTTCTTT
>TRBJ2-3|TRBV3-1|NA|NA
CASSSSPPVRRADTQYF
TGTGCCAGCAGTTCCTCACCTCCCGTCCGCAGGGCAGATACGCAGTATTTT
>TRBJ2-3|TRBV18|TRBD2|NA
CASSPGSGGRSTDTQYF
TGTGCCAGCTCACCGGGTTCAGGCGGGAGAAGCACAGATACGCAGTATTTT
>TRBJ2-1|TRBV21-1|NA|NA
CASSNGGQVNDEQFF
TGTGCCAGCAGCAATGGGGGACAGGTTAACGATGAGCAGTTCTTC
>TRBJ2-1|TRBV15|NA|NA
CATSRAAGIGNNEQFF
TGTGCCACCAGTAGAGCGGCAGGGATAGGGAACAATGAGCAGTTCTTC
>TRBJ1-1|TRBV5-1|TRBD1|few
CASSLGQGLNTEAFF
TGCGCCAGCAGCTTGGGACAGGGACTGAACACTGAAGCTTTCTTT
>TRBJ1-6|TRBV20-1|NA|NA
CSASPTSSYNSPLHF
TGCAGTGCTAGCCCCACGAGCTCCTATAATTCACCCCTCCACTTT
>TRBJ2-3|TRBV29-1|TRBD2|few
CSVVSGPGGTTDTQYF
TGCAGCGTTGTGTCGGGACCGGGGGGAACCACAGATACGCAGTATTTT
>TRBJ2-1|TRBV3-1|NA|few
CASSSRGAKFF
TGTGCCAGCAGCTCCCGTGGCGCCAAGTTCTTC
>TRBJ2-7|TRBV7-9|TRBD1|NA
CASSYRDRGYYEQYF
TGTGCCAGCAGCTACCGGGACAGGGGCTACTACGAGCAGTACTTC
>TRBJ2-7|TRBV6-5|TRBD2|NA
CASSSKREGHEQYF
TGTGCCAGCAGTTCCAAGCGGGAGGGCCACGAGCAGTACTTC
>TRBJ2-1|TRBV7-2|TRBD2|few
CASSPGSGRVSNEQFF
TGTGCCAGCAGCCCGGGTAGCGGGAGGGTAAGCAATGAGCAGTTCTTC
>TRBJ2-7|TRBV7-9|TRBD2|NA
CASSGTPSAGESHEQYF
TGTGCCAGCAGCGGGACCCCTTCTGCGGGGGAGAGTCACGAGCAGTACTTC
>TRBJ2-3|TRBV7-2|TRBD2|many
CASSPVAGATDTQYF
TGTGCCAGCAGCCCCGTAGCGGGAGCGACAGATACGCAGTATTTT
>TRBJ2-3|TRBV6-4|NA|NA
CASSVTVNSDTQYF
TGTGCCAGCAGTGTGACAGTGAATTCAGATACGCAGTATTTT
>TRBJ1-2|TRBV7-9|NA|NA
CASTLGGGDHYGYTF
TGTGCCAGCACCCTCGGGGGGGGCGATCACTATGGCTACACCTTC
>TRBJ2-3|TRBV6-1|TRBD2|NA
CASSHLAGGPTDTQYF
TGTGCCAGCAGTCACCTAGCGGGAGGGCCGACAGATACGCAGTATTTT
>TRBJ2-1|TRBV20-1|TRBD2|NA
CSASPLGTSGRNEQFF
TGCAGTGCTAGTCCCTTGGGGACTAGCGGGAGGAATGAGCAGTTCTTC
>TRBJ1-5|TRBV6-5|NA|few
CASRKGGAGNQPQHF
TGTGCCAGCAGGAAGGGGGGCGCGGGCAATCAGCCCCAGCATTTT
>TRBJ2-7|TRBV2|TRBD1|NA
CASSTSGGASYEQYF
TGTGCCAGCAGCACTTCAGGGGGCGCGTCCTACGAGCAGTACTTC
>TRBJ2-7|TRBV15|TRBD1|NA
CATSGTGKYEQYF
TGTGCCACCAGCGGGACAGGGAAATACGAGCAGTACTTC
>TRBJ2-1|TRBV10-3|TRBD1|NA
CAISAGDSNNEQFF
TGTGCCATCAGTGCAGGGGACAGCAACAATGAGCAGTTCTTC
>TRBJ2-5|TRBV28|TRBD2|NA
CASSDSPSGSLRNEQYF
TGTGCCAGCAGTGACAGCCCTAGCGGGAGTTTAAGGAATGAGCAGTACTTC
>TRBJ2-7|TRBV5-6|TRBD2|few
CASSSPGGFSYEQYF
TGTGCCAGCAGCTCTCCGGGGGGTTTCTCCTACGAGCAGTACTTC
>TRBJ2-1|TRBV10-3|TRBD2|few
CAISRTSGTGNEQFF
TGTGCCATCAGCCGAACTAGCGGGACTGGTAATGAGCAGTTCTTC
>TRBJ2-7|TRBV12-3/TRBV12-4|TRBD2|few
CASSWTSGKREQYF
TGTGCCAGCAGTTGGACTAGCGGGAAACGCGAGCAGTACTTC
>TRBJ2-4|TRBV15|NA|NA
CATSRVTDIQYF
TGTGCCACCAGCAGAGTTACGGACATTCAGTACTTC
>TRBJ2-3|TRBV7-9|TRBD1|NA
CASSSAGGVRTDTQYF
TGTGCCAGCAGCTCCGCAGGGGGCGTAAGGACAGATACGCAGTATTTT
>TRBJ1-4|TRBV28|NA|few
CASSLQDSRLFF
TGTGCCAGCAGTTTGCAGGATTCTAGACTGTTTTTT
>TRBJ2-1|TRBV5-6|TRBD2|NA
CASSFSTSGYNEQFF
TGTGCCAGCAGCTTTTCAACTAGCGGATACAATGAGCAGTTCTTC
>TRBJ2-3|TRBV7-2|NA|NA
CASSLDPPPNTDTQYF
TGTGCCAGCAGCTTGGACCCCCCACCTAACACAGATACGCAGTATTTT
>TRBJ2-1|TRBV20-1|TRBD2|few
CSAGTSGSSNEQFF
TGCAGTGCCGGGACTAGCGGGAGTTCAAATGAGCAGTTCTTC